This T cell receptor (beta chain) was obtained from a study of CD8+ T cells in alopecia areata. Peripheral blood and lesional scalp punch biopsies were taken from alopecia areata patients. Germline CDR1 reads ENHRY; CDR2 reads SYGVKD. The length of the CDR3 is 15 residues. J was trimmed by 6 bases and V by 3 bases; bases with no gene match: 9. RNA, once extracted, was reverse transcribed into cDNA for use as the sequencing template. Data came from immunoSEQ multiplex PCR; TCRdb stores just in-frame clones and leaves some out. Of 12,000 or so clones listed, around 60% are singletons. This receptor was taken from a human donor with alopecia areata. Sequencing input: skin. The gene calls are TRBV10-3 and TRBJ1-2, with 8 positions matching TRBD1. As DNA, the CDR3 is TGTGCCATCAGTGATCCAACATCAGGGGGCGATGGCTACACCTTC. Amino acid sequence: CAISDPTSGGDGYTF.